These 9 T cell receptor beta chains came from one sample sequenced in a study of T-cell reconstitution after alpha-beta-depleted transplantation in children (TCRdb year 2016). To prepare the library, PCR was applied. Sequencing took place on an Illumina HiSeq 2500. TCR library preparation used molecular barcoding, with unique molecular identifiers applied to normalize quantification of the TCRbeta repertoire. TCRdb reanalyzed the raw reads on its own, using fastp at Q25 for trimming and MiXCR for clone calling, and kept in-frame beta chains. One record per CDR3 amino acid sequence lists the most common genes and DNA. Recorded for this sample are approximately 240,000 distinct CDR3 sequences; approximately 9.7% of them occurred a single time. About 5.4% of the sample lies in the top ten. The source material was PBMCs from the stem cell graft donor, sampled from the stem cell graft. These receptors originate from a human donor who donated a stem cell graft to a child with SCID.

With respect to this clonotype: This may be a read error: a much more frequent sequence differs by one nucleotide. This likely comes from a read error, as the CDR3 has no conserved phenylalanine or tryptophan at its end. This chain uses TRBV4-1 with TRBJ1-1; TRBD1 matches 7 bases. With V trimmed by 2 bases and J by 5 bases, 8 bases remained unmatched. Germline V CDR1 and CDR2: MGHRA, YSYEKL. The CDR3 has 15 residues. CDR3: CASSQPRQGWTEAFL. The CDR3 DNA reads as TGCGCCAGCAGCCAACCCCGACAGGGTTGGACTGAAGCTTTCTTA.

This clonotype appeared many times. This chain joins TRBV3-1 and TRBJ2-7; D is possibly TRBD2 (6 bases). CDR1 and CDR2 (germline): LGHDT, YNNKEL (reference sequence). This CDR3 region has 14 residues. The V end was cut by 0 bases, the J end by 3 bases, with 9 bases between. CDR3 region: CASSQDFGGYEQYF. The CDR3 DNA is TGTGCCAGCAGCCAAGATTTCGGGGGCTACGAGCAGTACTTC.

This clonotype was recorded many times. This chain links TRBV12-3 or TRBV12-4 with TRBJ1-2; D might be TRBD1 (5 bases). The CDR3 runs 15 residues. Trimming shortened V by 5 bases and J by 3 bases, and 16 bases separated the two germline ends. CDR3 bases: TGTGCCAGCAGTCCCCGAGGGGCTAGCGACTATGGCTACACCTTC. This codes for CASSPRGASDYGYTF.

Many counts were recorded for this clonotype. The gene calls are TRBV3-1 and TRBJ1-5, with D possibly TRBD1 on 5 matching bases. The V and J ends lost 0 bases and 5 bases respectively, with 8 bases between them. The CDR3 sequence is 14 residues long. Germline CDR1 is LGHDT and CDR2 is YNNKEL (reference sequence). In nucleotides, the CDR3 is TGTGCCAGCAGCCAAGACAGGGCGGATCAGCCCCAGCATTTT. This sequence encodes CASSQDRADQPQHF.

Only one count was recorded for this clonotype. A much larger clone lies a single base off, so this may be a read error. The rearrangement joins TRBV20-1 to TRBJ1-1; TRBD1 matches at 7 bases. Germline V gives CDR1 DFQATT, CDR2 SNEGSKA (reference sequence). The CDR3 loop spans 13 amino acids. CDR3 loop: CSASSDRNTQAFF. The CDR3 region has the DNA TGCAGTGCGAGTTCGGACAGGAACACTCAAGCTTTCTTT.

This clonotype was seen ten or more times. This rearrangement joins TRBV7-7 to TRBJ2-5, with 7 bases matching TRBD1. Germline values: CDR1 SSHAT, CDR2 FNYEAQ (reference sequence). The V gene end was trimmed by 3 bases and the J gene end by 1 base; junction bases not matched to a gene: 2. The CDR3 contains 14 residues. Written as DNA, the CDR3 is TGTGCCAGCAGCTTGACAGGGAGCCAAGAGACCCAGTACTTC. Translation: CASSLTGSQETQYF. Full variable domain (remainder filled in from reference TRBV7-7 and TRBJ2-5): GAGVSQSPRYKVTKRGQDVTLRCDPISSHATLYWYQQALGQGPEFLTYFNYEAQPDKSGLPSDRFSAERPEGSISTLTIQRTEQRDSAMYRCASSLTGSQETQYFGPGTRLLVL.

A few counts support this clonotype. This chain links TRBV5-6 with TRBJ2-3; weak D call: TRBD1 (6 bases). Germline lookup yields CDR1 SGHDT and CDR2 YYEEEE. The CDR3 is 16 residues long. Trimming took off 4 bases at V and 2 bases at J, with 17 bases between the two ends. DNA of the CDR3: TGTGCCAGCAGCCCGCCTCAGGGGCCTGCCACAGATACGCAGTATTTT. It is translated as CASSPPQGPATDTQYF.

Many counts were recorded for this clonotype. The chain has TRBV18 and TRBJ2-1; TRBD1 is a possible D gene (6 bases). Looked up from germline, CDR1 is KGHSH and CDR2 is LQKENI. Trimming cost V 6 bases and J 8 bases, with 14 bases left between them. The CDR3 has 13 residues. For the CDR3, the DNA is TGTGCCAGCTCCCTTCAGGGGTGGGATGAGCAGTTCTTC. The encoded protein is CASSLQGWDEQFF.

This clonotype was seen repeatedly, ten times or more. This sequence joins TRBV7-9 and TRBJ2-3, with D unresolved. Trimming removed 5 bases at V and 0 bases at J, with 12 bases between. The CDR3 has 15 amino acids. Germline lookup yields CDR1 SEHNR and CDR2 FQNEAQ (reference sequence). This CDR3 is CASSTRPTSTDTQYF. DNA for the CDR3: TGTGCCAGCAGCACGAGACCCACTAGCACAGATACGCAGTATTTT.